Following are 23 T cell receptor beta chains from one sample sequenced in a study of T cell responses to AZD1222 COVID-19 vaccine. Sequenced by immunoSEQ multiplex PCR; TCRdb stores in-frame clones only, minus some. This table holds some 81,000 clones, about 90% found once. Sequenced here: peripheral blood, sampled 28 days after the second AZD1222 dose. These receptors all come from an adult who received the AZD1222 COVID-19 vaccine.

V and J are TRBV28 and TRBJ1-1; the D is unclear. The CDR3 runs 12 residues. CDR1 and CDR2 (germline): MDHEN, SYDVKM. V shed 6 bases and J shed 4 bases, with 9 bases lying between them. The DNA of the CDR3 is TGTGCCAGCAGACTCTCGGGCACTGAAGCTTTCTTT. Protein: CASRLSGTEAFF.

CDR3: CASSSGQGAGYGYTF. In DNA form, the CDR3 reads TGTGCCAGCAGCTCCGGACAGGGGGCCGGCTATGGCTACACCTTC. The chain links TRBV7-3 to TRBJ1-2; TRBD1 matches 11 bases. V shed 4 bases, J shed 4 bases, and the junction held 5 bases outside the gene matches. CDR1 SGHTA and CDR2 FQGTGA come from the germline V gene. The CDR3 covers 15 residues. The variable domain in full, completed from reference TRBV7-3 and TRBJ1-2, reads GAGVSQTPSNKVTEKGKYVELRCDPISGHTALYWYRQSLGQGPEFLIYFQGTGAADDSGLPNDRFFAVRPEGSVSTLKIQRTERGDSAVYLCASSSGQGAGYGYTFGSGTRLTVV.

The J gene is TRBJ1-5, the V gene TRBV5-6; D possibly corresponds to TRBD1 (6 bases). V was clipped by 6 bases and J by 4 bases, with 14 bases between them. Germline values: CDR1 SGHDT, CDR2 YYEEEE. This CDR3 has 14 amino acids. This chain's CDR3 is CASKKGGLNQPQHF. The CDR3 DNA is TGTGCCAGCAAAAAAGGGGGGTTGAATCAGCCCCAGCATTTT.

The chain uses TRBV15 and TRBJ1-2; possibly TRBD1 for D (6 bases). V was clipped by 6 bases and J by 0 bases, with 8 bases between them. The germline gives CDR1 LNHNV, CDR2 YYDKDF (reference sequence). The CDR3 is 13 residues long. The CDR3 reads CATRTGANYGYTF. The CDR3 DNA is TGTGCCACCAGGACAGGAGCTAACTATGGCTACACCTTC.

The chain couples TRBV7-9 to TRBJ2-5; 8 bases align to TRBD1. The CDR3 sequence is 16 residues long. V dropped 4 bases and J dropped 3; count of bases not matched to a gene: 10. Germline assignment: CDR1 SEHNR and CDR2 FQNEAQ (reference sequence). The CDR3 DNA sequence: TGTGCCAGCAGCTCTCCATTGGACAGGGTGGAAGAGACCCAGTACTTC. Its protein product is CASSSPLDRVEETQYF.

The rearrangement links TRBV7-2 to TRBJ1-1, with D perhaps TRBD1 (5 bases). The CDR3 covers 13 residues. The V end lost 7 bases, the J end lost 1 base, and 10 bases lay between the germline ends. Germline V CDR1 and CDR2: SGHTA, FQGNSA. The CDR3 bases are TGTGCCAGCAATGACAGAAGGAACACTGAAGCTTTCTTT. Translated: CASNDRRNTEAFF.

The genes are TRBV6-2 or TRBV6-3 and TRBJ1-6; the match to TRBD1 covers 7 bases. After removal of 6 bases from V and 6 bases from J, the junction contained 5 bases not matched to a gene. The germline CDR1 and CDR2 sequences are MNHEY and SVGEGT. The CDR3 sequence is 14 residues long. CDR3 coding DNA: TGTGCCAGCAGCGGGACAGTATTTAATTCACCCCTCCACTTT. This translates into CASSGTVFNSPLHF.

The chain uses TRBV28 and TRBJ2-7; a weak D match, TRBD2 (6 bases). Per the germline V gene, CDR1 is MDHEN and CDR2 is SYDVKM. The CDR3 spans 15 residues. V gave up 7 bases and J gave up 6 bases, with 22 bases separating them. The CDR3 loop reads CASITGVTGTTEQYF. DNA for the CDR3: TGTGCCAGCATCACGGGGGTTACCGGGACGACCGAGCAGTACTTC.

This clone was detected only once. The chain's CDR3 is CAQDRANSPLHF. CDR3 nucleotides: TGTGCCCAAGACAGGGCTAATTCACCCCTCCACTTT. V and J are TRBV30 and TRBJ1-6; 7 bases map to TRBD1. CDR3 length: 12 residues. The J segment lost 6 bases and the V segment lost 8 bases, leaving 4 bases of the junction unmatched. Looked up from germline, CDR1 is GTSNPN and CDR2 is SVGIG (reference sequence).

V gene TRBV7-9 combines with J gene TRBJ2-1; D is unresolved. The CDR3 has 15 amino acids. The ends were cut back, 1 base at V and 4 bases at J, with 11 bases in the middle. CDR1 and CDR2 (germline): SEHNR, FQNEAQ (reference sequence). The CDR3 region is CASSLVVALYNEQFF. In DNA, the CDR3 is TGTGCCAGCAGCTTAGTAGTAGCATTATACAATGAGCAGTTCTTC. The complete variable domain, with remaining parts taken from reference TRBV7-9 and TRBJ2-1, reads DTGVSQNPRHKITKRGQNVTFRCDPISEHNRLYWYRQTLGQGPEFLTYFQNEAQLEKSRLLSDRFSAERPKGSFSTLEIQRTEQGDSAMYLCASSLVVALYNEQFFGPGTRLTVL.

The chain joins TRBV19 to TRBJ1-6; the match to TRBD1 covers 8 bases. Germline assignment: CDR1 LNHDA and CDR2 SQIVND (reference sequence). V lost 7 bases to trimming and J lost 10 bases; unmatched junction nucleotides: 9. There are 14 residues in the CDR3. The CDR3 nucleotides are TGTGCCAGTACTCCGGACAGGGTAGAATCACCCCTCCACTTT. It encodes CASTPDRVESPLHF.

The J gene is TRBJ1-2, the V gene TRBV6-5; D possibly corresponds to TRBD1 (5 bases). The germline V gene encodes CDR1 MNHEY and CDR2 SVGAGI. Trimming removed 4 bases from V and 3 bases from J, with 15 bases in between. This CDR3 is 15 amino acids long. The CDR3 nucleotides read TGTGCCAGCAGTTCTCTGCCGGGGGAGGACTATGGCTACACCTTC. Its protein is CASSSLPGEDYGYTF.

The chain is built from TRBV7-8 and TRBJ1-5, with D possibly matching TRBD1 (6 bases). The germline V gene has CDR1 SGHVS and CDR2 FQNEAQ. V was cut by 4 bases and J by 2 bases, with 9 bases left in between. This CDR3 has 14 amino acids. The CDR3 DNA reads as TGTGCCAGCAGCTACCACAGGGGCAATCAGCCCCAGCATTTT. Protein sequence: CASSYHRGNQPQHF.

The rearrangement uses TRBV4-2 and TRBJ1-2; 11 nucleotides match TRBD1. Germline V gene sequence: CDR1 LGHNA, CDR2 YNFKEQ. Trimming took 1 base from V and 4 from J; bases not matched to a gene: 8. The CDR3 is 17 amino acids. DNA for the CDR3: TGTGCCAGCAGCCAAGCCGGTGGACAGGGGGCCGGCTATGGCTACACCTTC. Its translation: CASSQAGGQGAGYGYTF.

CDR3 DNA: TGTGCCAGCAGTGAAGCCCCCCCCGGGAGGGCGGGAGATACGCAGTATTTT. It specifies CASSEAPPGRAGDTQYF. The chain combines TRBV2 with TRBJ2-3, with 8 nucleotides matching TRBD2. Germline V lookup: CDR1 SNHLY, CDR2 FYNNEI. The CDR3 loop spans 17 amino acids. The V segment lost 0 bases and the J segment 5 bases; nucleotides outside the gene matches: 10.

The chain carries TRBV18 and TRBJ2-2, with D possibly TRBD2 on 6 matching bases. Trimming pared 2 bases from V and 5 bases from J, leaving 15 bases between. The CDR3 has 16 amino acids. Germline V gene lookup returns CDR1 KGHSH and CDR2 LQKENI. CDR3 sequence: CASSPIGGVRTGELFF. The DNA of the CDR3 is TGTGCCAGCTCACCAATAGGAGGGGTTCGGACCGGGGAGCTGTTTTTT. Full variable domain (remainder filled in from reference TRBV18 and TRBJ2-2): NAGVMQNPRHLVRRRGQEARLRCSPMKGHSHVYWYRQLPEEGLKFMVYLQKENIIDESGMPKERFSAEFPKEGPSILRIQQVVRGDSAAYFCASSPIGGVRTGELFFGEGSRLTVL.

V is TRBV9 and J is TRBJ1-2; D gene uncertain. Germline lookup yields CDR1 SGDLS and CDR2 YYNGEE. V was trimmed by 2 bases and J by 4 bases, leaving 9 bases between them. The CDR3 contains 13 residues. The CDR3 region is CASSVEIGYGYTF. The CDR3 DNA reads TGTGCCAGCAGCGTCGAGATTGGCTATGGCTACACCTTC.

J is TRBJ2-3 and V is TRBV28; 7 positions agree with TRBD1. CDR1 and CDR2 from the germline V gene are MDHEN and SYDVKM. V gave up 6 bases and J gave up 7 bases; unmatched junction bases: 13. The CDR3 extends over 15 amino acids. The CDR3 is CASRGTGEISYTQYF. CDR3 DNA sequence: TGTGCCAGCAGGGGCACAGGGGAGATCTCTTATACGCAGTATTTT.

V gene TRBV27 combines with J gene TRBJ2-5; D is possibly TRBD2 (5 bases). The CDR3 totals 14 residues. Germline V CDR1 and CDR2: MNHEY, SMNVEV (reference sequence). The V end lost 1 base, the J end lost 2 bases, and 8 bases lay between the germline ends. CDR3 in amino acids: CASSLLATQETQYF. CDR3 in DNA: TGTGCCAGCAGTTTATTAGCGACGCAAGAGACCCAGTACTTC.

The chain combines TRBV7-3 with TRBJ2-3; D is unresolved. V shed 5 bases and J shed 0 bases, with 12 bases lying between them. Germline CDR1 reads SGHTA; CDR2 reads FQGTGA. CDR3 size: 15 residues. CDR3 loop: CASSQEADSTDTQYF. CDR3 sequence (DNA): TGTGCCAGCAGCCAAGAGGCCGATAGCACAGATACGCAGTATTTT. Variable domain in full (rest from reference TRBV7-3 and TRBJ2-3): GAGVSQTPSNKVTEKGKYVELRCDPISGHTALYWYRQSLGQGPEFLIYFQGTGAADDSGLPNDRFFAVRPEGSVSTLKIQRTERGDSAVYLCASSQEADSTDTQYFGPGTRLTVL.

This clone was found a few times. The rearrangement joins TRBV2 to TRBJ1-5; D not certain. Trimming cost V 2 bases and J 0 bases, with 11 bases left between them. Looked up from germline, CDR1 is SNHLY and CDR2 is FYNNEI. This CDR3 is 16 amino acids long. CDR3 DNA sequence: TGTGCCAGCAGTGAACTCGGCACACTTAGCAATCAGCCCCAGCATTTT. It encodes CASSELGTLSNQPQHF.

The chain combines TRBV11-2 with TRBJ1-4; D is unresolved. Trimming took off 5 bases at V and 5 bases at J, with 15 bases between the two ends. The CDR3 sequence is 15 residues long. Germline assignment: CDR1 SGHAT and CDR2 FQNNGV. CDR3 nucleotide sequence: TGTGCCAGCAGCGCGTCCGGGCTTTGGAATGAAAAACTGTTTTTT. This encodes CASSASGLWNEKLFF.

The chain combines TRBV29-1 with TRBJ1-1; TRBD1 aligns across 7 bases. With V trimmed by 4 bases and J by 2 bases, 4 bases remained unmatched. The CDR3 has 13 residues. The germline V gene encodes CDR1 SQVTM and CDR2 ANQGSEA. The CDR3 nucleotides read TGCAGCGTTGGGGACAGAGTAAACACTGAAGCTTTCTTT. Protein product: CSVGDRVNTEAFF.